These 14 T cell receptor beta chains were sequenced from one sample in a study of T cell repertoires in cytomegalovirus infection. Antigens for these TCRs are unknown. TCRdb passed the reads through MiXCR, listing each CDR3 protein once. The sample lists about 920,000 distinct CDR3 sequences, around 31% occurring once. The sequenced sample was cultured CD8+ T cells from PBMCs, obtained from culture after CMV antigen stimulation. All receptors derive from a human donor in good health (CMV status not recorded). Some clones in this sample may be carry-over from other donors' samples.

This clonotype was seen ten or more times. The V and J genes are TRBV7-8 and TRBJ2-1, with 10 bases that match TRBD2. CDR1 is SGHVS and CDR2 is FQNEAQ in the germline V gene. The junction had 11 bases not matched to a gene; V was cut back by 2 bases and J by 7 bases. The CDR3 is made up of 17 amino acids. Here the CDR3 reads CASSLLDSGGPLNEQFF. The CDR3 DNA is TGTGCCAGCAGCTTACTAGATAGCGGGGGGCCCCTGAATGAGCAGTTCTTC.

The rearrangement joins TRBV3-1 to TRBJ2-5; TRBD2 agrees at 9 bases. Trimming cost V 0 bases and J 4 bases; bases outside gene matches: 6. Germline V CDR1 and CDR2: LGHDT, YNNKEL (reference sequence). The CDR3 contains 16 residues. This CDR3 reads CASSQEVAGELETQYF. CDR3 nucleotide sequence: TGTGCCAGCAGCCAAGAGGTAGCGGGGGAATTAGAGACCCAGTACTTC.

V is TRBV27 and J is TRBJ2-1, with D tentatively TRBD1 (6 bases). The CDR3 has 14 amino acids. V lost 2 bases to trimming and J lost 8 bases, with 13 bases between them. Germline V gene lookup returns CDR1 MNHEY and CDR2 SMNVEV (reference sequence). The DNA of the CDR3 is TGTGCCAGCAGTTTAATACCTGGGGGCGATGAGCAGTTCTTC. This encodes CASSLIPGGDEQFF.

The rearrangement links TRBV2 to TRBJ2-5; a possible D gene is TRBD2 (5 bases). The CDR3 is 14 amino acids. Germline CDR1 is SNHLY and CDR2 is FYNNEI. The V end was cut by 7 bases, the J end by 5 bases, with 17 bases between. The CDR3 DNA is TGTGCCAGCATAAGGGTGAGGGAGCGGGAGACCCAGTACTTC. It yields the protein CASIRVRERETQYF.

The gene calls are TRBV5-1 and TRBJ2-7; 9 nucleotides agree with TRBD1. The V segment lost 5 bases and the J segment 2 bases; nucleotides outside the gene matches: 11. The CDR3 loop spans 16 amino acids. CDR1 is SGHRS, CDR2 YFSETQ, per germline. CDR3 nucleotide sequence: TGCGCCAGCAGAGGTACGGGTACAGGGGGCCCCTACGAGCAGTACTTC. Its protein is CASRGTGTGGPYEQYF.

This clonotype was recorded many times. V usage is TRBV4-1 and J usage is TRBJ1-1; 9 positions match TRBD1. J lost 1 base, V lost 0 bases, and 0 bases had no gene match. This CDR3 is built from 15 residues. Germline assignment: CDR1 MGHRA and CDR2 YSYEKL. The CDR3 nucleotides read TGCGCCAGCAGCCAAGAGGGACAGGGGAACACTGAAGCTTTCTTT. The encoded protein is CASSQEGQGNTEAFF.

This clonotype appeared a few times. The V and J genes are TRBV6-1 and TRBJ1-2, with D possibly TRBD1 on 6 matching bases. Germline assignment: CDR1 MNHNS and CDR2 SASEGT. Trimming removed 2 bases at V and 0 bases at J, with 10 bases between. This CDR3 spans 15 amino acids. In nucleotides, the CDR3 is TGTGCCAGCAGTGAATGGTCAGGGGCTAACTATGGCTACACCTTC. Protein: CASSEWSGANYGYTF.

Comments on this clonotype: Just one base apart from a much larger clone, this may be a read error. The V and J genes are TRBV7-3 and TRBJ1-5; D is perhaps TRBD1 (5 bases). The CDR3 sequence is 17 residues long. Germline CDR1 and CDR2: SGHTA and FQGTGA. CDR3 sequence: CANSLKLGQGGNQPQHF. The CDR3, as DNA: TGTGCCAACAGCTTAAAGTTGGGCCAGGGAGGCAATCAGCCCCAGCATTTT.

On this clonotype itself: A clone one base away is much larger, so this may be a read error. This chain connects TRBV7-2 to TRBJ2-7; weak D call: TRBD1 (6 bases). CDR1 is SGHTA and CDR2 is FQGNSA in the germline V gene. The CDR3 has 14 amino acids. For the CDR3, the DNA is TGTGCCGGCAGCTTTGAACAGGGACCTTACGAGCAGTACTTC. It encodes CAGSFEQGPYEQYF.

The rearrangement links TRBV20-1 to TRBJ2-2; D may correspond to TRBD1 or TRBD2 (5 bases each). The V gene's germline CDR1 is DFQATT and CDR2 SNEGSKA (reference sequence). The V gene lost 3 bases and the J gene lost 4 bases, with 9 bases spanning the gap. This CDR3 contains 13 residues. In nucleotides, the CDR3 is TGCAGTGCTAGTATGAGGGGCACCGGGGAGCTGTTTTTT. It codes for CSASMRGTGELFF.

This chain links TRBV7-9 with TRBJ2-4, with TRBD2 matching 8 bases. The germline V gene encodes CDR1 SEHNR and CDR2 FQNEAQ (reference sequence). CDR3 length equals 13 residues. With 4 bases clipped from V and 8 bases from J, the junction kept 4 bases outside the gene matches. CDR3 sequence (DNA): TGTGCCAGCAGCTCCCACGGGGGGGACATTCAGTACTTC. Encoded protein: CASSSHGGDIQYF.

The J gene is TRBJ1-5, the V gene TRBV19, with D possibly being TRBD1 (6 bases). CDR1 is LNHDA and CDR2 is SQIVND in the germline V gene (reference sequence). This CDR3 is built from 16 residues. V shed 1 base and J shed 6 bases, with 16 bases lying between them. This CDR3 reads CASSIAGAGDSQPQHF. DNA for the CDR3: TGTGCCAGTAGTATAGCGGGGGCAGGGGACTCTCAGCCCCAGCATTTT.

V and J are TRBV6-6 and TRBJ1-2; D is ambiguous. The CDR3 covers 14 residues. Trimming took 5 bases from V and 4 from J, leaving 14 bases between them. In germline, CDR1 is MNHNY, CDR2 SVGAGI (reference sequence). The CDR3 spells CASSPGVTAYGYTF. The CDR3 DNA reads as TGTGCCAGCAGTCCGGGCGTCACCGCCTATGGCTACACCTTC.

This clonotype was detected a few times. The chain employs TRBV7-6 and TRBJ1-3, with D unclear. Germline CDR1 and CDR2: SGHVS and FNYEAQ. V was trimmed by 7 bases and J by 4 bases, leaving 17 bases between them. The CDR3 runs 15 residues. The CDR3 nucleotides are TGTGCCAGCATCCATGAGAAGGGATCCGGAAACACCATATATTTT. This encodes CASIHEKGSGNTIYF.